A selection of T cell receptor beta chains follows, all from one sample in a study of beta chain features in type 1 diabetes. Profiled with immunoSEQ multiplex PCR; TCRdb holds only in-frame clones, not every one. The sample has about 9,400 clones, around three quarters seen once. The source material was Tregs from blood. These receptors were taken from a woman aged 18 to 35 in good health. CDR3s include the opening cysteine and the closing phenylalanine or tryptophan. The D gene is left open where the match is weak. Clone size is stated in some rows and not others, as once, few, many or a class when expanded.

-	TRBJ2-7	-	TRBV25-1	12	TGTGCCAGCAGGGCAGGGCTCTACGAGCAGTACTTC	CASRAGLYEQYF
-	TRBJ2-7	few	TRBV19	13	TGTGCCAGTAGTATAGCCTCCCGTTACGAGCAGTACTTC	CASSIASRYEQYF
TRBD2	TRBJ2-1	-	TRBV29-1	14	TGCAGCGTTGAGCGGCTAGCGGGATACAATGAGCAGTTCTTC	CSVERLAGYNEQFF
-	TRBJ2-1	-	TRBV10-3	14	TGTGCCATCAGTGAGTCGGGGGGACGAGGTGAGCAGTTCTTC	CAISESGGRGEQFF
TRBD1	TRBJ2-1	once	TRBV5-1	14	TGCGCCAGCAGCATGGACAGGAGTTACAATGAGCAGTTCTTC	CASSMDRSYNEQFF
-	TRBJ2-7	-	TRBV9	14	TGTGCCAGCAGCGTAGGGCTAGCAGATTACGAGCAGTACTTC	CASSVGLADYEQYF
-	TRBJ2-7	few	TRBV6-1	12	TGTGCCAGTCTGTCCCCCTCCTACGAGCAGTACTTC	CASLSPSYEQYF
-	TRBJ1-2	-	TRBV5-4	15	TGTGCCAGCAGCTTTACTATAGGCGGCACGATGGGCTACACCTTC	CASSFTIGGTMGYTF
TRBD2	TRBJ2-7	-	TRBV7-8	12	TGTGCCAGCAGCTCGTTAGCGGGCGAGCAGTACTTC	CASSSLAGEQYF
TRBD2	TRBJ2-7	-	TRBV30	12	TGTGCCAGCGGGGGTTGGAACTACGAGCAGTACTTC	CASGGWNYEQYF
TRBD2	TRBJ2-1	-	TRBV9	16	TGTGCCAGCAGCGTAGCCAGCGGGAGGGCCGGGAGTGAGCAGTTCTTC	CASSVASGRAGSEQFF
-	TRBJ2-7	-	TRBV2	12	TGTGCCAGCAGTAGCGGTCCCTACGAGCAGTACTTC	CASSSGPYEQYF
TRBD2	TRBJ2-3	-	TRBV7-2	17	TGTGCCAGCAGCTCGGGACTAGCGGGAGGGCCAACAGATACGCAGTATTTT	CASSSGLAGGPTDTQYF
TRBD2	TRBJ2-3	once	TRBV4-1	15	TGCGCCAGCAGCCGTACTAGCGGGTTCACAGATACGCAGTATTTT	CASSRTSGFTDTQYF
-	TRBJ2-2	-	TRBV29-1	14	TGCAGCTTCATCAGGGACACGAACACCGGGGAGCTGTTTTTT	CSFIRDTNTGELFF
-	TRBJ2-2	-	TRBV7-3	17	TGTGCCAGCAGCTTAACTTATGGGGCTTCGAACACCGGGGAGCTGTTTTTT	CASSLTYGASNTGELFF
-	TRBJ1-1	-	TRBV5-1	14	TGCGCCAGCAGCTTGGTGGACATGAACACTGAAGCTTTCTTT	CASSLVDMNTEAFF
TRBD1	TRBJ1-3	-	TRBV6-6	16	TGTGCCAGCAGCAGGGTGGGGACAGGGGGCGGAAACACCATATATTTT	CASSRVGTGGGNTIYF
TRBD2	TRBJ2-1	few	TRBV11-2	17	TGTGCCAGCAGCTTAGTTTTTGGGCGGGGGGGCCGGTATGAGCAGTTCTTC	CASSLVFGRGGRYEQFF
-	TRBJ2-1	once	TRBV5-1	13	TGCGCCAGCAGTTTTAGAGCCTACAATGAGCAGTTCTTC	CASSFRAYNEQFF
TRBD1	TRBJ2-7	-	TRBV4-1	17	TGCGCCAGCAGCCAAGATTTTTACGGGACAGGGGCCTACGAGCAGTACTTC	CASSQDFYGTGAYEQYF
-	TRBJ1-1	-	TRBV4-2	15	TGTGCCAGCAGCCAATGGTGGGCTCTGAACACTGAAGCTTTCTTT	CASSQWWALNTEAFF
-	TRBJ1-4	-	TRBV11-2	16	TGTGCCAGCAGCCTTACGCGACTTGCAACTAATGAAAAACTGTTTTTT	CASSLTRLATNEKLFF
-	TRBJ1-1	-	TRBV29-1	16	TGCAGCGTTTACGGACAGTGGGGGAGAATGAACACTGAAGCTTTCTTT	CSVYGQWGRMNTEAFF
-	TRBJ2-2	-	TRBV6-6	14	TGTGCCAGCTCGAGATTAGGGGGCACCGGGGAGCTGTTTTTT	CASSRLGGTGELFF
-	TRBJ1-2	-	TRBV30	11	TGTGCCTCCCCCTGGGGGGACGGCTACACCTTC	CASPWGDGYTF
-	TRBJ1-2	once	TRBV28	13	TGTGCCAGCAGCCTTCCCCACAGAGTTGGCTACACCTTC	CASSLPHRVGYTF
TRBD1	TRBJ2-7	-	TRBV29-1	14	TGCAGCGTCCTCGCCCGGGACAGGGTCCGGGAGCAGTACTTC	CSVLARDRVREQYF
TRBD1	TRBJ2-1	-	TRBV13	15	TGTGCCAGCAGATTAACGGGACAGGGTGGTTATGAGCAGTTCTTC	CASRLTGQGGYEQFF
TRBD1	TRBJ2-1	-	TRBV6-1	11	TGTGCCAGCAGTCAGGGGGATGAGCAGTTCTTC	CASSQGDEQFF
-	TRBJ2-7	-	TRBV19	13	TGTGCCAGTAGGTCCCCTCCGTCCTACGAGCAGTACTTC	CASRSPPSYEQYF
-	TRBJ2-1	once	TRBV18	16	TGTGCCAGCTCGCCCGACAGGCGTCGGACCTACAATGAGCAGTTCTTC	CASSPDRRRTYNEQFF
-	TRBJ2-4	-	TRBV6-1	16	TGTGCCAGCAGTGAACAGGGCAGACTAGCCAAAAACATTCAGTACTTC	CASSEQGRLAKNIQYF
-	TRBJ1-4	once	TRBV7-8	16	TGTGCCAGCAGCTTAAGAAGGGGTGCAACTAATGAAAAACTGTTTTTT	CASSLRRGATNEKLFF
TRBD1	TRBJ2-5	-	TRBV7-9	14	TGTGCCAGCAGCGGGGGACAGTTTCAAGAGACCCAGTACTTC	CASSGGQFQETQYF
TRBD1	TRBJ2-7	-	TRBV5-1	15	TGCGCCAGCAGCTTGTTAGGGACAGGGATATACGAGCAGTACTTC	CASSLLGTGIYEQYF
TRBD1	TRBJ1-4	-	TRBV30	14	TGTGCCTGGAAAGGACAGGCCCAGGGTGAAAAACTGTTTTTT	CAWKGQAQGEKLFF
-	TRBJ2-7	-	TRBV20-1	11	TGCAGTGCTAGAGGACAGTACGAGCAGTACTTC	CSARGQYEQYF
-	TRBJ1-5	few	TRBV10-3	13	TGTGCCATCAGTGAGACAGGCAATCAGCCCCAGCATTTT	CAISETGNQPQHF
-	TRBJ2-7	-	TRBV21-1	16	TGTGCCAGCAGCGCCCGGGACAGGTCTCTATCCTACGAGCAGTACTTC	CASSARDRSLSYEQYF
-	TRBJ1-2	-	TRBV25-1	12	TGTGCCAGCAGCAGGGGCATTGATGGCTACACCTTC	CASSRGIDGYTF
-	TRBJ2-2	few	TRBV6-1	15	TGTGCCAGCACCAGAAATCCACAACACCGCGGGGAGCTGTTTTTT	CASTRNPQHRGELFF
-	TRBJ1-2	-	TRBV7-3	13	TGTGCCAGCAGCTCTCAAACGGGTGTAGGCTACACCTTC	CASSSQTGVGYTF
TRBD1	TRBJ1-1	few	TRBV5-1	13	TGCGCCAGCAGCTTGGCCAGACAGGGGGGAGCTTTCTTT	CASSLARQGGAFF
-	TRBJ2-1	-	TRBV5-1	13	TGCGCCAGCAGCTTGTCTAGCCGGAATGAGCAGTTCTTC	CASSLSSRNEQFF
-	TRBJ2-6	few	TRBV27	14	TGTGCCAGCAGTGGGCACTCTGGGGCCAACGTCCTGACTTTC	CASSGHSGANVLTF
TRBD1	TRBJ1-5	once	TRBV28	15	TGTGCCAGCAGCCCGGCGACAGGGGGCAATCAGCCCCAGCATTTT	CASSPATGGNQPQHF
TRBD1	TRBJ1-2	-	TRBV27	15	TGTGCCAGCACCCCGGGACAGGGTCTAGATAGTGGCTACACCTTC	CASTPGQGLDSGYTF
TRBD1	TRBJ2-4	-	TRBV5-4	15	TGTGCCAGCAGCTCGACGGGACAGCTGAGGGACATTCAGTACTTC	CASSSTGQLRDIQYF
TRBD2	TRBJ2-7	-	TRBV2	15	TGTGCCAGCAGTGAGGGGTTAGCGGGAGTCTACGAGCAGTACTTC	CASSEGLAGVYEQYF
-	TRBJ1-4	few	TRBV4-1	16	TGCGCCAGCAGCCAGGCGAGCGGTGCAACTAATGAAAAACTGTTTTTT	CASSQASGATNEKLFF
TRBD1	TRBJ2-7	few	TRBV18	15	TGTGCCAGCTCACATGGGACAGGGCCTCTGTACGAGCAGTACTTC	CASSHGTGPLYEQYF
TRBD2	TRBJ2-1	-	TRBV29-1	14	TGCAGCGTCTCCAGCGGGAGGGCCAGGAATGAGCAGTTCTTC	CSVSSGRARNEQFF
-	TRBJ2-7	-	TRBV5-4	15	TGTGCCAGCAGCTCCGGACGAAGGGGCTACGACGAGCAGTACTTC	CASSSGRRGYDEQYF
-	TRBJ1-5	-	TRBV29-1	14	TGCAGCGTTGCCCCCGACAGCAGCAATCAGCCCCAGCATTTT	CSVAPDSSNQPQHF
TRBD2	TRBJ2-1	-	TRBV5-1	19	TGCGCCAGCAGCTTGGATCATCTCACGGCGGCTAGCGGGAACATCGTCAAGTTCTTC	CASSLDHLTAASGNIVKFF
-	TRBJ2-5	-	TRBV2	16	TGTGCCAGCAGTGGAAGGCGCCGGGGGTTAGAGGAGACCCAGTACTTC	CASSGRRRGLEETQYF
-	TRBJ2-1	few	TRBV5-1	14	TGCGCCAGCAGAGGAGGTAGGTCCTACAATGAGCAGTTCTTC	CASRGGRSYNEQFF